This T cell receptor beta chain derives from a study of cytomegalovirus exposure and HLA in healthy donors. Broader study findings: Rates of TCR association differed by HLA locus in a later analysis, with DRB1 highest and HLA-C lowest. In a later analysis, V- and J-gene trimming of beta chains associated with a DCLRE1C missense variant, replicated independently.

In regard to this clone: The antigen remains unidentified.

The study ran its PCR with 60 Vbeta and 13 Jbeta primers. Some clones are missing from TCRdb's copy, which holds only in-frame ones; the method was immunoSEQ multiplex PCR. Among about 130,000 clones listed, around 74% were seen once. Looked up from germline, CDR1 is SGHRS and CDR2 is YFSETQ. Trimming removed 3 bases from V and 5 bases from J; junction bases left unmatched: 7. The CDR3 is made up of 17 amino acids. The TCR was taken from a woman aged 50 to 60 in good health and CMV-seropositive. The sequenced sample consisted of PBMCs. This chain connects TRBV5-1 to TRBJ2-3; 15 bases are a match to TRBD2. CDR3 in amino acids: CASSSGLAGGLGDTQYF. The CDR3 bases are TGCGCCAGCAGCTCAGGACTAGCGGGGGGGCTTGGAGATACGCAGTATTTT.